The source of this T cell receptor (beta chain) is a study of T cells expressing NK-cell markers. Concerning this clonotype itself: Its target is unknown.

Study-wide results and limits: Roughly 6 donors showed dominant NKG2C+ clonotypes comprising about 1.0-7.0% of their CD8+ T cells. What remained unclear was the HCMV specificity of expanded NKG2C+ T cell clones.

Template switching by 5'RACE with UMIs generated the TCR beta cDNA. One entry per CDR3 protein, without DNA, is what TCRdb gives after re-calling the 5' RACE reads. This table lists some 340,000 distinct CDR3 sequences. Sequencing input: blood T cells: a sorted CD56 or NKG2C T cell subset, CD4+ or CD8+ T cells, or bulk PBMC T cells (not recorded which). This TCR came from a man aged 18 to 69 in good health.

The CDR3: CASSRERGPDTQYF. V and J are TRBV21-1 and TRBJ2-3; no DNA is available, so the TRBD1 call from TCRdb remains unchecked. TRBV21-1 is assigned pseudogene status. The CDR3 has 14 amino acids.